Following are 19 T cell receptor beta chains from one sample sequenced in a study of immune evolution from preneoplasia to lung adenocarcinoma. Assay used: immunoSEQ multiplex PCR; TCRdb lists only in-frame clones, some missing. The table records 20,000 to 30,000 clones, roughly 70% of them present only once. Sequencing was performed on FFPE invasive lung adenocarcinoma tissue. The receptors were gathered from a person aged 55-75 years with invasive lung adenocarcinoma. Some clones in this sample may be carry-over from other donors' samples.

This clone was observed a handful of times. The V call is TRBV7-9, the J call TRBJ1-5; no definite D call. The germline CDR1 and CDR2 sequences are SEHNR and FQNEAQ (reference sequence). This CDR3 contains 15 residues. Trimming removed 5 bases from V and 5 bases from J, with 16 bases in between. CDR3 amino acids: CASSSQAGSDQPQHF. In nucleotides, the CDR3 is TGTGCCAGCAGCAGTCAGGCCGGGTCGGATCAGCCCCAGCATTTT.

The chain joins TRBV28 to TRBJ2-1; 12 positions match TRBD2. The CDR3 length is 15 residues. The V and J ends lost 6 bases and 7 bases, in that order; junction bases with no gene match: 7. The V gene's germline CDR1 is MDHEN and CDR2 SYDVKM. In DNA, the CDR3 is TGTGCCAGCAGGACTAGCGGGGGAGGGCGGAATGAGCAGTTCTTC. This codes for CASRTSGGGRNEQFF. The full variable domain, rest sourced from reference TRBV28 and TRBJ2-1, is DVKVTQSSRYLVKRTGEKVFLECVQDMDHENMFWYRQDPGLGLRLIYFSYDVKMKEKGDIPEGYSVSREKKERFSLILESASTNQTSMYLCASRTSGGGRNEQFFGPGTRLTVL.

The chain is built from TRBV7-6 and TRBJ2-5; 10 nucleotides match TRBD2. Germline V gene data show CDR1 as SGHVS and CDR2 as FNYEAQ. Trimming cost V 5 bases and J 4 bases; bases outside gene matches: 4. This CDR3 contains 14 residues. The CDR3 sequence: CASSPRLAGETQYF. CDR3 sequence (DNA): TGTGCCAGCAGCCCCCGACTAGCGGGAGAGACCCAGTACTTC.

The genes are TRBV28 and TRBJ2-3; 9 nucleotides align to TRBD2. V lost 7 bases to trimming and J lost 5 bases; unmatched junction nucleotides: 13. This CDR3 spans 16 amino acids. The germline V gene encodes CDR1 MDHEN and CDR2 SYDVKM. CDR3 region: CASNSRLAGRGDTQYF. Written as DNA, the CDR3 is TGTGCCAGCAACTCAAGGCTAGCGGGAAGAGGAGATACGCAGTATTTT.

J is TRBJ2-7 and V is TRBV28; 7 nucleotides agree with TRBD1. V was clipped by 1 base and J by 0 bases; unmatched bases: 3. Per germline, CDR1 MDHEN and CDR2 SYDVKM. The CDR3 covers 15 residues. This CDR3 reads CASSLSGQVSYEQYF. CDR3 coding DNA: TGTGCCAGCAGTTTATCCGGACAGGTCTCCTACGAGCAGTACTTC.

This clone was recorded once. Given a much more abundant clone one base away, this may be a read error. The chain employs TRBV28 and TRBJ2-7, with 7 bases identical to TRBD1. Trimming removed 5 bases from V and 2 bases from J; junction bases left unmatched: 3. The CDR3 consists of 13 residues. The germline CDR1 and CDR2 sequences are MDHEN and SYDVKM. The CDR3 region has the DNA TGTGCCAGCAGTCCGGGACAGACCTACGAGCAGTACTTC. This codes for CASSPGQTYEQYF. Based on the CDR3 plus reference TRBV28 and TRBJ2-7, the full variable domain is DVKVTQSSRYLVKRTGEKVFLECVQDMDHENMFWYRQDPGLGLRLIYFSYDVKMKEKGDIPEGYSVSREKKERFSLILESASTNQTSMYLCASSPGQTYEQYFGPGTRLTVT.

The sample holds a few counts of this clone. The chain joins TRBV4-1 to TRBJ2-7, with D possibly being TRBD1 (6 bases). The germline gives CDR1 MGHRA, CDR2 YSYEKL. Deletions cut 8 bases from V and 0 bases from J, with 11 bases between. This CDR3 has 13 amino acids. This CDR3 is CASQGSGSYEQYF. As DNA, the CDR3 is TGCGCCAGCCAGGGGTCCGGCTCCTACGAGCAGTACTTC.

The rearrangement links TRBV6-5 to TRBJ2-3; maybe TRBD2 (6 bases). This CDR3 has 14 residues. V lost 6 bases to trimming and J lost 4 bases, with 14 bases between them. Germline CDR1 MNHEY, CDR2 SVGAGI. As DNA, the CDR3 is TGTGCCAGCAGGTCCCCGGGAGTTGCAGATACGCAGTATTTT. Translated, it gives CASRSPGVADTQYF.

The rearrangement joins TRBV4-2 to TRBJ2-1; 10 positions match TRBD2. The V gene end was trimmed by 0 bases and the J gene end by 7 bases; junction bases not matched to a gene: 3. CDR1 LGHNA and CDR2 YNFKEQ come from the germline V gene. The length of the CDR3 is 15 residues. This CDR3 is CASSQEGSGRNEQFF. In DNA form, the CDR3 reads TGTGCCAGCAGCCAAGAGGGTAGCGGGAGGAATGAGCAGTTCTTC.

This clone came up a few times. The rearrangement links TRBV7-2 to TRBJ2-5, with no clear D. This CDR3 has 12 residues. CDR1 and CDR2 (germline): SGHTA, FQGNSA. V was clipped by 5 bases and J by 0 bases, with 4 bases between them. The CDR3 reads CASSLYQETQYF. CDR3 in DNA: TGTGCCAGCAGCCTGTACCAAGAGACCCAGTACTTC.

The chain has TRBV2 and TRBJ1-2; tentatively, D is TRBD1 (6 bases). Looked up from germline, CDR1 is SNHLY and CDR2 is FYNNEI. V lost 7 bases and J 4 bases, leaving 10 bases between the germline ends. The CDR3 totals 12 residues. The CDR3 loop is CASNGQTYGYTF. CDR3 nucleotide sequence: TGTGCCAGCAACGGACAGACCTATGGCTACACCTTC.

V usage is TRBV7-2 and J usage is TRBJ2-5, with no clear D. The germline V and J ends were trimmed by 7 bases and 3 bases, with 6 bases remaining between them. The CDR3 has 11 amino acids. The germline V gene has CDR1 SGHTA and CDR2 FQGNSA. CDR3 sequence reads: CASTQKETQYF. The CDR3 DNA reads as TGTGCCAGCACCCAAAAAGAGACCCAGTACTTC.

This chain links TRBV10-3 with TRBJ1-5; 9 bases fit TRBD1. Germline V gene data show CDR1 as ENHRY and CDR2 as SYGVKD. V shed 5 bases, J shed 6 bases, and the junction held 14 bases outside the gene matches. This CDR3 has 17 amino acids. The DNA for the CDR3 is TGTGCCATCAGTCCGGGTACGGGACAGGGCCGGGGTCAGCCCCAGCATTTT. It translates to CAISPGTGQGRGQPQHF.

This clone counts as medium-sized. The chain couples TRBV5-1 to TRBJ2-3; D gene ambiguous. From germline, CDR1 is SGHRS and CDR2 YFSETQ. The CDR3 loop spans 13 amino acids. Trimming stripped 4 bases from V and 5 bases from J, with 11 bases between. Here the CDR3 reads CASSQTDQDTQYF. As DNA, the CDR3 is TGCGCCAGCAGCCAAACCGACCAAGATACGCAGTATTTT. The full variable domain, with the rest looked up from reference TRBV5-1 and TRBJ2-3, is KAGVTQTPRYLIKTRGQQVTLSCSPISGHRSVSWYQQTPGQGLQFLFEYFSETQRNKGNFPGRFSGRQFSNSRSEMNVSTLELGDSALYLCASSQTDQDTQYFGPGTRLTVL.

The V call is TRBV7-3, the J call TRBJ1-1; D gene uncertain. Deletions cut 3 bases from V and 1 base from J, with 6 bases between. The CDR3 totals 13 residues. CDR1 is SGHTA, CDR2 FQGTGA, per germline. The CDR3 loop is CASSFGRNTEAFF. The CDR3 DNA follows: TGTGCCAGCAGCTTCGGTCGGAACACTGAAGCTTTCTTT.

The V and J genes are TRBV28 and TRBJ1-5; D gene uncertain. The germline V gene has CDR1 MDHEN and CDR2 SYDVKM. V was trimmed by 3 bases and J by 6 bases, leaving 6 bases between them. The CDR3 loop spans 12 amino acids. CDR3 nucleotide sequence: TGTGCCAGCAGTTTGGTTATTCAGCCCCAGCATTTT. Translation gives CASSLVIQPQHF.

Only a few counts were recorded for this clone. The chain uses TRBV14 and TRBJ2-2, with 9 bases matching TRBD1. The CDR3 has 15 amino acids. CDR1 and CDR2 (germline): SGHDN, FVKESK. The V segment lost 4 bases and the J segment 4 bases; nucleotides outside the gene matches: 4. CDR3 amino acids: CASSPQGASTGELFF. CDR3 DNA: TGTGCCAGCAGCCCACAGGGGGCGAGCACCGGGGAGCTGTTTTTT.

The gene calls are TRBV5-1 and TRBJ1-4; D perhaps matches TRBD1 (5 bases). V was trimmed by 4 bases and J by 5 bases, leaving 15 bases between them. Germline V lookup: CDR1 SGHRS, CDR2 YFSETQ. CDR3 size: 15 residues. DNA of the CDR3: TGCGCCAGCAGCCCTATGGGGCCAGCGAATGAAAAACTGTTTTTT. Translation gives CASSPMGPANEKLFF.

The chain links TRBV2 to TRBJ2-6; D gene unclear. Germline V gene data show CDR1 as SNHLY and CDR2 as FYNNEI. This CDR3 has 13 amino acids. V was pared by 8 bases and J by 1 base, with 6 bases between. CDR3 nucleotides: TGTGCCAGCTCGGTGTCTGGGGCCAACGTCCTGACTTTC. Its protein is CASSVSGANVLTF.